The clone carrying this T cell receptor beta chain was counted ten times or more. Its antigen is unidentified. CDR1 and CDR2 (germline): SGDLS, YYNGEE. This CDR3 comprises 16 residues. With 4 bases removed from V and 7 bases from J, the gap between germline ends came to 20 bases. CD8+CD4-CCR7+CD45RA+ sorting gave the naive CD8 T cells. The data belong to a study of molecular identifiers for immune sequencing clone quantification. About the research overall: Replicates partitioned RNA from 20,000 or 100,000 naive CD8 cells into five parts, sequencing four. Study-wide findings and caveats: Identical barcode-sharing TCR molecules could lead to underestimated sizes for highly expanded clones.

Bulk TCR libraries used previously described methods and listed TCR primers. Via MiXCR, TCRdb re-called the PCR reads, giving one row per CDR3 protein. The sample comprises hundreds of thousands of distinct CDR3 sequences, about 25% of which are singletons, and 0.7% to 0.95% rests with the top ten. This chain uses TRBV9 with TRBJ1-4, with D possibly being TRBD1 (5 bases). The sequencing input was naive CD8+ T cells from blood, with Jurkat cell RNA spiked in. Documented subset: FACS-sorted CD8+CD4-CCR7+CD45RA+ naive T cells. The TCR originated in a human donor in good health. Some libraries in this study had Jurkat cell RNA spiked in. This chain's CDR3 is CASSPQGAGLSEKLFF. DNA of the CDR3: TGTGCCAGCAGCCCTCAAGGGGCAGGGCTGAGTGAAAAACTGTTTTTT.